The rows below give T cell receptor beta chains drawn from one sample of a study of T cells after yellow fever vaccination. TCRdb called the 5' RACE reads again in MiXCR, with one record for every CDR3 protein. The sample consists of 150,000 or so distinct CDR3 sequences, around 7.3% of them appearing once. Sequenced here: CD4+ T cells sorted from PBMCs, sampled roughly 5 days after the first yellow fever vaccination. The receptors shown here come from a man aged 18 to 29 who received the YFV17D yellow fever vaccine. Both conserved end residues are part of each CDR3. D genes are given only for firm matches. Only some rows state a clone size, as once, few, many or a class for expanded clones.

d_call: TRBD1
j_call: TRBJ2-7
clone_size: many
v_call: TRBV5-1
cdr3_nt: TGCGCCACCGCACCCGGGACAGGAGTCAGCTACGAGCAGTACTTC
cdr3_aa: CATAPGTGVSYEQYF

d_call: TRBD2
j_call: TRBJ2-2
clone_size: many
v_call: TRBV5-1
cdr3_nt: TGCGCCAGCAGCTTGCCCCTAGCGGGGGACTTCGGGGAGCTGTTTTTT
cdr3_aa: CASSLPLAGDFGELFF

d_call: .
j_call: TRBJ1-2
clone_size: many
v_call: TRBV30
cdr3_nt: TGTGCCTGGAGTAGAGACAGGCCCTATGGCTACACCTTC
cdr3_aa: CAWSRDRPYGYTF

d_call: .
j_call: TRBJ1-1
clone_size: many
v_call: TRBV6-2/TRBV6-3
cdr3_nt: TGTGCCAGCAGTTACTACAGAGACACTGAAGCTTTCTTT
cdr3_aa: CASSYYRDTEAFF

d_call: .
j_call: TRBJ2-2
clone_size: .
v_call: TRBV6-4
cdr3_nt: TGTGCCAGCAGTGACTCGATTAGGGGGGCCCGGGAGCTGTTTTTT
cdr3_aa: CASSDSIRGARELFF

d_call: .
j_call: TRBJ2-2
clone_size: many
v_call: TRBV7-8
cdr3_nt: TGTGCCAGCAGCTTAGCACAGCCGGGAGAGCTGTTTTTT
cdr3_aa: CASSLAQPGELFF

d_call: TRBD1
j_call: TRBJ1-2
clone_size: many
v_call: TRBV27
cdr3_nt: TGTGCCAGCAGTTTAAAGGGGGCAAGCTATGGCTACACCTTC
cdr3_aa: CASSLKGASYGYTF

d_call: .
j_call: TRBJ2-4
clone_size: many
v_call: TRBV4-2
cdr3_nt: TGTGCCAGCAGCAGACCCCTGGACACTACCACCCAAAACATTCAGTACTTC
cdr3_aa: CASSRPLDTTTQNIQYF

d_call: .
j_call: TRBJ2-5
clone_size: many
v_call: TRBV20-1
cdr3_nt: TGCAGTGCTTTCTTAGTGGGGGGCTTCCAAGAGACCCAGTACTTC
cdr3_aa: CSAFLVGGFQETQYF

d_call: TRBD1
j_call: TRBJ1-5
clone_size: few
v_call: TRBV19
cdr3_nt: TGTGCCAGTAGAAGGACAGGGGATCAGCCCCAGCATTTT
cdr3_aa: CASRRTGDQPQHF

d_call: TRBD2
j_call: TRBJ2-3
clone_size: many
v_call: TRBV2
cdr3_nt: TGTGCCAGCAGTGAGACTAGCGGGGGGGCGGGAACGCAGTATTTT
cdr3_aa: CASSETSGGAGTQYF

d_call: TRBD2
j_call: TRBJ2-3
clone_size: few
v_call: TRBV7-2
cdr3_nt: TGTGCCAGCAGCCTAGCGGGACCTACGGGAGATACGCAGTATTTT
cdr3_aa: CASSLAGPTGDTQYF

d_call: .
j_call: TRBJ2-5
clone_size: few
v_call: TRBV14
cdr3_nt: TGTGCCAGCAGCCTTCGGGCAGGGGAAGAGACCCAGTACTTC
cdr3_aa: CASSLRAGEETQYF

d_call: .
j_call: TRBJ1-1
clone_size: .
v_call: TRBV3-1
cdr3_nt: TGTACCAGCAGCCAAAATTTACAGGGTGTGACTGAAGCTTTCTTT
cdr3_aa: CTSSQNLQGVTEAFF

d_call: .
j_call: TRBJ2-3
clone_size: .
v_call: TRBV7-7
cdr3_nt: TGTGCCAGCAGTGAAAGCGGACTGGGGGATACGCAGTATTTT
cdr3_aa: CASSESGLGDTQYF

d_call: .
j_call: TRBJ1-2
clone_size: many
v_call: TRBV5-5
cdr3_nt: TGTGCCAGCAGCTTGCACGGACTATATGGCTACACCTTC
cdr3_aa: CASSLHGLYGYTF